One and the same sample provided the 29 T cell receptor beta chains below, sequenced in a study of T cell responses to AZD1222 COVID-19 vaccine. Measured with immunoSEQ multiplex PCR; TCRdb has only the in-frame clones, and not every one. This table has 95,000 or so clones, more than 70% appearing once. The sequencing here drew on peripheral blood, taken on day 0 of AZD1222 vaccination. The receptor set was obtained from an adult in good health.

In this sample, this clone turned up once. The CDR3 nucleotides read TGTGCCAGCAGCCATCGCGGGGGGGCCCTCGAGACCCAGTACTTC. Residues: CASSHRGGALETQYF. This sequence joins TRBV3-1 (or the pseudogene TRBV3-2) and TRBJ2-5; 9 positions agree with TRBD2. Germline CDR1 and CDR2: LGHDT and YNNKEL (reference sequence). The CDR3 totals 15 residues. V lost 3 bases, J lost 5 bases, and 7 bases stayed unmatched.

This chain joins TRBV5-1 and TRBJ1-6, with 9 bases lining up with TRBD1. V lost 4 bases, J lost 8 bases, and 1 base stayed unmatched. This CDR3 has 13 residues. Germline lookup yields CDR1 SGHRS and CDR2 YFSETQ. This chain's CDR3 is CASSRDRDSPLHF. In nucleotides, the CDR3 is TGCGCCAGCAGCAGGGACAGGGATTCACCCCTCCACTTT.

The J gene is TRBJ1-5, the V gene TRBV5-1; TRBD1 might be the D (6 bases). Germline CDR1 reads SGHRS; CDR2 reads YFSETQ. This CDR3 has 17 residues. Deletions cut 0 bases from V and 2 bases from J, with 15 bases between. This chain's CDR3 is CASSLARGRGGNQPQHF. The CDR3 DNA reads TGCGCCAGCAGCTTGGCGCGGGGCAGGGGAGGCAATCAGCCCCAGCATTTT.

This clone has a single count. The chain has TRBV29-1 and TRBJ1-2; D ambiguous. Germline-derived CDR1 and CDR2 are SQVTM and ANQGSEA. The CDR3 totals 11 residues. V lost 4 bases and J 7 bases, leaving 10 bases between the germline ends. CDR3 residues: CSVAGGFGYTF. The CDR3 nucleotides read TGCAGCGTTGCAGGAGGATTTGGCTACACCTTC.

The chain combines TRBV2 with TRBJ1-6, with D hard to call. This CDR3 spans 17 amino acids. V lost 3 bases to trimming and J lost 4 bases, with 16 bases between them. Germline V gene lookup returns CDR1 SNHLY and CDR2 FYNNEI. CDR3 nucleotides: TGTGCCAGCAGTGACGAGTGGGCTCGCGCGTATAATTCACCCCTCCACTTT. Translated, it gives CASSDEWARAYNSPLHF.

This clone was found once. The V and J genes are TRBV11-2 and TRBJ1-3, with D maybe TRBD1 (5 bases). The CDR3 consists of 15 residues. Germline-derived CDR1 and CDR2 are SGHAT and FQNNGV. Trimming took 5 bases from V and 11 from J, leaving 22 bases between them. As DNA, the CDR3 is TGTGCCAGCAGCCACGTAACACGGTCCGGGGCTCCCATATATTTT. Translation: CASSHVTRSGAPIYF. The complete variable domain, with remaining parts taken from reference TRBV11-2 and TRBJ1-3, reads EAGVAQSPRYKIIEKRQSVAFWCNPISGHATLYWYQQILGQGPKLLIQFQNNGVVDDSQLPKDRFSAERLKGVDSTLKIQPAKLEDSAVYLCASSHVTRSGAPIYFGEGSWLTVV.

The gene calls are TRBV5-4 and TRBJ2-2; 10 nucleotides match TRBD2. This CDR3 spans 16 amino acids. CDR1 and CDR2 (germline): SGHNT, YYREEE (reference sequence). Trimming took 3 bases from V and 4 from J; bases not matched to a gene: 6. This CDR3 reads CASSSIAGGATGELFF. CDR3 DNA: TGTGCCAGCAGCTCCATAGCGGGGGGAGCCACCGGGGAGCTGTTTTTT. The entire variable domain, with the rest obtained from reference TRBV5-4 and TRBJ2-2, is as follows: ETGVTQSPTHLIKTRGQQVTLRCSSQSGHNTVSWYQQALGQGPQFIFQYYREEENGRGNFPPRFSGLQFPNYSSELNVNALELDDSALYLCASSSIAGGATGELFFGEGSRLTVL.

The V and J genes are TRBV7-2 and TRBJ2-7; 7 bases fit TRBD2. The junction had 12 bases not matched to a gene; V was cut back by 4 bases and J by 0 bases. The CDR3 contains 17 residues. The germline CDR1 and CDR2 sequences are SGHTA and FQGNSA. The DNA for the CDR3 is TGTGCCAGCAGCTCCTCAAGCAGAGCGGGGAGCTCCTACGAGCAGTACTTC. This encodes CASSSSSRAGSSYEQYF.

The gene calls are TRBV6-2 or TRBV6-3 and TRBJ1-5, with D perhaps matching TRBD1 (6 bases). The CDR3 covers 14 residues. Germline V gives CDR1 MNHEY, CDR2 SVGEGT. V was clipped by 2 bases and J by 3 bases, with 8 bases between them. The CDR3 is CASSYQGHNQPQHF. CDR3 nucleotide sequence: TGTGCCAGCAGTTACCAGGGGCACAATCAGCCCCAGCATTTT.

Written as DNA, the CDR3 is TGTGCCAGCAGTTACTCAGGCAGGACCGGGGAGCTGTTTTTT. Residues: CASSYSGRTGELFF. V gene TRBV6-2 or TRBV6-3 combines with J gene TRBJ2-2; D is unresolved. CDR1 and CDR2 from the germline V gene are MNHEY and SVGEGT. V gave up 0 bases and J gave up 5 bases, with 7 bases separating them. This CDR3 has 14 amino acids.

V and J are TRBV11-3 and TRBJ1-1, with unresolved D. The CDR3 runs to 14 residues. Germline loops: CDR1 SGHNT, CDR2 YENEEA. V was trimmed by 0 bases and J by 1 base, leaving 6 bases between them. The DNA for the CDR3 is TGTGCCAGCAGCTTAGATTGGGGGAACACTGAAGCTTTCTTT. As protein: CASSLDWGNTEAFF.

The rearrangement joins TRBV2 to TRBJ1-4; D gene unclear. Germline V gene sequence: CDR1 SNHLY, CDR2 FYNNEI. V lost 4 bases and J lost 2, with 11 bases in between. The CDR3 consists of 15 residues. The DNA for the CDR3 is TGTGCCAGCAGTGCGAGGAGAGCGACTAATGAAAAACTGTTTTTT. It encodes CASSARRATNEKLFF.

The chain joins TRBV4-1 to TRBJ1-3, with 9 bases lining up with TRBD1. This CDR3 region has 17 residues. V shed 2 bases and J 1 base; nucleotides not matched to a gene: 6. The germline CDR1 and CDR2 sequences are MGHRA and YSYEKL. CDR3 DNA sequence: TGCGCCAGCAGCCAACCCGGGACAGGGACGTCTGGAAACACCATATATTTT. Translating it yields CASSQPGTGTSGNTIYF.

This chain uses TRBV28 with TRBJ1-5, with a tentative D call TRBD1 (5 bases). With 2 bases removed from V and 2 bases from J, the gap between germline ends came to 19 bases. Germline values: CDR1 MDHEN, CDR2 SYDVKM. This CDR3 is built from 18 residues. This chain's CDR3 is CASSLDRSKGLRNQPQHF. CDR3 coding DNA: TGTGCCAGCAGTTTAGACAGATCGAAGGGGTTACGCAATCAGCCCCAGCATTTT.

The chain links TRBV5-1 to TRBJ1-3, with D unresolved. The germline CDR1 and CDR2 sequences are SGHRS and YFSETQ. CDR3 length equals 13 residues. V lost 2 bases and J lost 4, with 7 bases in between. CDR3 coding DNA: TGCGCCAGCAGCTTTATGCTCGGAAACACCATATATTTT. As protein: CASSFMLGNTIYF.

The chain recombines TRBV12-3 or TRBV12-4 with TRBJ1-2, with D perhaps matching TRBD1 (6 bases). Trimming took off 4 bases at V and 8 bases at J, with 14 bases between the two ends. This CDR3 has 13 amino acids. The CDR3 DNA is TGTGCCAGCAGTTACAGGGTGGCCCGAGGCTACACCTTC. Translating it yields CASSYRVARGYTF.

This clone has only a few counts. The chain joins TRBV9 to TRBJ1-5; D is undetermined. V lost 0 bases and J lost 2, with 12 bases in between. This CDR3 contains 16 residues. Germline-derived CDR1 and CDR2 are SGDLS and YYNGEE. CDR3 in DNA: TGTGCCAGCAGCGTAGGTCCTGACGGTCGCAATCAGCCCCAGCATTTT. This encodes CASSVGPDGRNQPQHF.

V usage is TRBV27 and J usage is TRBJ1-6; 10 bases are shared with TRBD1. The CDR3 is 15 residues long. Germline V gives CDR1 MNHEY, CDR2 SMNVEV (reference sequence). V gave up 8 bases and J gave up 2 bases; unmatched junction bases: 3. The CDR3 nucleotides are TGTGCCAGCGGGACAGGGGATCCCTATAATTCACCCCTCCACTTT. Amino acids: CASGTGDPYNSPLHF.

This chain joins TRBV28 and TRBJ1-5; D is uncertain. V gave up 3 bases and J gave up 0 bases, with 3 bases separating them. Germline CDR1 is MDHEN and CDR2 is SYDVKM. The CDR3 contains 13 residues. The CDR3 loop is CASSFYSNQPQHF. Written as DNA, the CDR3 is TGTGCCAGCAGTTTTTATAGCAATCAGCCCCAGCATTTT.

The gene calls are TRBV30 and TRBJ2-7; TRBD1 might be the D (5 bases). This CDR3 has 14 residues. V lost 3 bases and J 5 bases, leaving 17 bases between the germline ends. From germline, CDR1 is GTSNPN and CDR2 SVGIG (reference sequence). CDR3 region: CAWRAGREEDEQYF. As DNA, the CDR3 is TGTGCCTGGAGGGCTGGCAGGGAAGAGGACGAGCAGTACTTC.

The CDR3 sequence is CSVAWESEAFF. CDR3 nucleotide sequence: TGCAGCGTTGCATGGGAATCTGAAGCTTTCTTT. J is TRBJ1-1 and V is TRBV29-1; D is unclear. The CDR3 spans 11 residues. From germline, CDR1 is SQVTM and CDR2 ANQGSEA. Trimming pared 4 bases from V and 6 bases from J, leaving 9 bases between.

This clone was detected only a few times. J is TRBJ1-2 and V is TRBV6-5; a weak D match, TRBD1 (6 bases). Germline values: CDR1 MNHEY, CDR2 SVGAGI. V gave up 2 bases and J gave up 4 bases, with 14 bases separating them. There are 15 residues in the CDR3. The chain's CDR3 is CASSYERGGVYGYTF. The CDR3 coding sequence is TGTGCCAGCAGTTACGAGAGGGGGGGCGTCTATGGCTACACCTTC.

The V call is TRBV4-1, the J call TRBJ2-7, with D unresolved. The V end was cut by 1 base, the J end by 1 base, with 14 bases between. The germline gives CDR1 MGHRA, CDR2 YSYEKL. The CDR3 covers 16 residues. The CDR3, as DNA: TGCGCCAGCAGCCAAGCCGATATGGGGTTTTCCTACGAGCAGTACTTC. It is translated as CASSQADMGFSYEQYF.

This clone was seen a few times. The genes are TRBV11-2 and TRBJ2-7, with a tentative D call TRBD2 (5 bases). Deletions cut 5 bases from V and 3 bases from J, with 11 bases between. The CDR3 totals 13 residues. The germline CDR1 and CDR2 sequences are SGHAT and FQNNGV. CDR3 sequence reads: CASSPDRDYEQYF. CDR3 in DNA: TGTGCCAGCAGCCCCGACCGGGACTACGAGCAGTACTTC.

The J gene is TRBJ2-3, the V gene TRBV6-5, with 9 bases that match TRBD2. With 6 bases clipped from V and 3 bases from J, the junction kept 7 bases outside the gene matches. Looked up from germline, CDR1 is MNHEY and CDR2 is SVGAGI. The CDR3 is 15 amino acids. The CDR3 sequence: CASRKTSGFTDTQYF. CDR3 bases: TGTGCCAGCAGGAAAACTAGCGGGTTTACAGATACGCAGTATTTT.

This clone is termed medium-sized. V and J are TRBV12-3 or TRBV12-4 and TRBJ1-3, with unresolved D. This CDR3 is built from 11 residues. Trimming stripped 6 bases from V and 9 bases from J, with 9 bases between. The CDR3 here is CASSPRPTIYF. Written as DNA, the CDR3 is TGTGCCAGCAGCCCACGGCCCACCATATATTTT.

The rearrangement links TRBV6-5 to TRBJ1-2, with 9 positions matching TRBD1. Trimming cost V 10 bases and J 5 bases; bases outside gene matches: 2. The CDR3 has 11 residues. Germline V gives CDR1 MNHEY, CDR2 SVGAGI. DNA for the CDR3: TGTGCCACTGGGACAGGGTATGGCTACACCTTC. Translation gives CATGTGYGYTF.

V is TRBV4-1 and J is TRBJ1-2; 8 positions match TRBD1. This CDR3 has 15 amino acids. V trimming: 1 base; J trimming: 8 bases; junction bases outside the gene matches: 9. Looked up from germline, CDR1 is MGHRA and CDR2 is YSYEKL. Written as DNA, the CDR3 is TGCGCCAGCAGCCAAGGGTTCGCAGGGGGCGCCGGCTACACCTTC. Translated, it gives CASSQGFAGGAGYTF.

This clone was seen only a few times. This chain uses TRBV10-3 with TRBJ2-7; 8 nucleotides align to TRBD1. V shed 11 bases, J shed 2 bases, and the junction held 8 bases outside the gene matches. There are 13 residues in the CDR3. Looked up from germline, CDR1 is ENHRY and CDR2 is SYGVKD. This chain's CDR3 is CAVQQGGPYEQYF. The CDR3 nucleotides are TGTGCCGTCCAACAGGGGGGCCCCTACGAGCAGTACTTC.